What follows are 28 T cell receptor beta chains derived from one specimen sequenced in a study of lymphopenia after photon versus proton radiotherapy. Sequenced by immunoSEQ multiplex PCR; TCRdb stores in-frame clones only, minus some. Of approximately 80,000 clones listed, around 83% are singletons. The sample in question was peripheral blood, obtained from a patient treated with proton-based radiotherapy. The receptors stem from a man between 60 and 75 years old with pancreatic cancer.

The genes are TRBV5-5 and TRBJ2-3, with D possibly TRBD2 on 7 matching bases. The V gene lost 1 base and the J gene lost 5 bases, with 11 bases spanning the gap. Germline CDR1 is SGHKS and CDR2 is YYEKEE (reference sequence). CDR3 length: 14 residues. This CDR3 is CASSLTGRGDTQYF. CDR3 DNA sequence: TGTGCCAGCAGCTTGACAGGGAGGGGAGATACGCAGTATTTT.

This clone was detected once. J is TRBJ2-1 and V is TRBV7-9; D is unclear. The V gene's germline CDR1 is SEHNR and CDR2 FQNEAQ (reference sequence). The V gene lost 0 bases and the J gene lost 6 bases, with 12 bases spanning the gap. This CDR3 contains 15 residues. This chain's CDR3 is CASSLASSPGNEQFF. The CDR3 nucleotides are TGTGCCAGCAGCTTAGCCTCCTCGCCGGGCAATGAGCAGTTCTTC.

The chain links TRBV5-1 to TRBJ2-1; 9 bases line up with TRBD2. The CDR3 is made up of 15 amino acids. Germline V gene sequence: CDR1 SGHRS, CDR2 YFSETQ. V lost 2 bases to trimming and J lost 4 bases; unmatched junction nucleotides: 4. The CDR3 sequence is CASSLIAGGYNEQFF. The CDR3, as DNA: TGCGCCAGCAGCTTAATCGCGGGAGGGTACAATGAGCAGTTCTTC.

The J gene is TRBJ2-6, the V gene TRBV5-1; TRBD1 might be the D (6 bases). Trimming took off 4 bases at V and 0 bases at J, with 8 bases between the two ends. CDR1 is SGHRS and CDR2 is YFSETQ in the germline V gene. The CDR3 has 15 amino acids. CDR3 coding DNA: TGCGCCAGCAGCGCGGACAGCTCTGGGGCCAACGTCCTGACTTTC. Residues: CASSADSSGANVLTF.

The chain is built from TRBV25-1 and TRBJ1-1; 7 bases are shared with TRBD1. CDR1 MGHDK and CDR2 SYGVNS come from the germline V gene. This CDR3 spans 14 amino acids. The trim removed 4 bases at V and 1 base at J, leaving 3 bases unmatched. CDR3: CASSVGTANTEAFF. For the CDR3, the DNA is TGTGCCAGCAGTGTCGGGACAGCGAACACTGAAGCTTTCTTT.

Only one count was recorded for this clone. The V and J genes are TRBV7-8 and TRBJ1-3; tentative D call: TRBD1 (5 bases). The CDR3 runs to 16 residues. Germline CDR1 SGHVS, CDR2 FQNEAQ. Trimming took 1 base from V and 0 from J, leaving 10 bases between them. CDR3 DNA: TGTGCCAGCAGCTTAGGAGACAGTCACTCTGGAAACACCATATATTTT. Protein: CASSLGDSHSGNTIYF.

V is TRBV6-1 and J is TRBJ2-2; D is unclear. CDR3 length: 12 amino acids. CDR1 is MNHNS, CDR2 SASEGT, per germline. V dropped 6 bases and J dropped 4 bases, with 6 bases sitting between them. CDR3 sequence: CASSYTTGELFF. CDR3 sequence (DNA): TGTGCCAGCAGCTACACCACCGGGGAGCTGTTTTTT.

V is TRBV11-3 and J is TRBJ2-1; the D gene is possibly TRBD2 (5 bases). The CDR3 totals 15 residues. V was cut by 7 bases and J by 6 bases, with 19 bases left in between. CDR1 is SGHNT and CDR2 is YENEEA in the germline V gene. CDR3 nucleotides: TGTGCCAGCAACGACATTCCGTGGGGAGTCAATGAGCAGTTCTTC. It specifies CASNDIPWGVNEQFF.

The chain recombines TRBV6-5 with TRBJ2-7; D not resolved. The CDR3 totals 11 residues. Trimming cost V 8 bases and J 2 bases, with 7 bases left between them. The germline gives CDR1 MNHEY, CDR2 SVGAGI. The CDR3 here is CASGIPYEQYF. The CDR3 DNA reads TGTGCCAGCGGCATACCCTACGAGCAGTACTTC.

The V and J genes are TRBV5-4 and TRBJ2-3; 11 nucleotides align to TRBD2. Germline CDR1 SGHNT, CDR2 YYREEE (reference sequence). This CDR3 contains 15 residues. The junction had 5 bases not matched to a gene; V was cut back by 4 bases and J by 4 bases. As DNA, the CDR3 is TGTGCCAGCAGCCTAGCGGGAGGTAACCCAGATACGCAGTATTTT. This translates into CASSLAGGNPDTQYF. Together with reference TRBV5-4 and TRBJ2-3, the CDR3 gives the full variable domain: ETGVTQSPTHLIKTRGQQVTLRCSSQSGHNTVSWYQQALGQGPQFIFQYYREEENGRGNFPPRFSGLQFPNYSSELNVNALELDDSALYLCASSLAGGNPDTQYFGPGTRLTVL.

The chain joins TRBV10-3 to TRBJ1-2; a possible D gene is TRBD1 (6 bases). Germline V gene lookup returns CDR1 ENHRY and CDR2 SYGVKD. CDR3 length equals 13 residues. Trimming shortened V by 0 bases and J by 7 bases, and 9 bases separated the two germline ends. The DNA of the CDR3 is TGTGCCATCAGTGAGTCAGCAGGGGTTGGCTACACCTTC. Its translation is CAISESAGVGYTF.

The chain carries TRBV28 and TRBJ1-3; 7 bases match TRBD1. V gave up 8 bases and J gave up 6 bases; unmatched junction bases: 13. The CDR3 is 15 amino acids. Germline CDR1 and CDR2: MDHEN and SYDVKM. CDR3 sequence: CASGALRQGKNTIYF. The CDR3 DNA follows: TGTGCCAGCGGAGCCCTTCGACAGGGTAAAAACACCATATATTTT.

CDR3 sequence reads: CASSVDRVADTQYF. CDR3 in DNA: TGTGCCAGCAGTGTGGACAGGGTGGCAGATACGCAGTATTTT. The chain joins TRBV6-1 to TRBJ2-3; 8 nucleotides match TRBD1. V dropped 4 bases and J dropped 4; count of bases not matched to a gene: 4. This CDR3 spans 14 amino acids. Germline V gene data show CDR1 as MNHNS and CDR2 as SASEGT.

The CDR3 reads CASSSVASGNYNEQFF. The CDR3 DNA follows: TGTGCCAGCAGCTCCGTTGCTAGCGGGAATTACAATGAGCAGTTCTTC. This chain connects TRBV14 to TRBJ2-1, with 9 bases fitting TRBD2. After removal of 5 bases from V and 4 bases from J, the junction contained 9 bases not matched to a gene. Germline CDR1 SGHDN, CDR2 FVKESK. The CDR3 runs to 16 residues.

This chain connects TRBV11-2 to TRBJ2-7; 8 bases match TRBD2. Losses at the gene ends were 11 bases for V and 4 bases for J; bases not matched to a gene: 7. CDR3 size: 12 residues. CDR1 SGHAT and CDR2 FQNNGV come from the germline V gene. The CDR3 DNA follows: TGTGCCGTACGGGAGGGCCAGTACGAGCAGTACTTC. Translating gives CAVREGQYEQYF.

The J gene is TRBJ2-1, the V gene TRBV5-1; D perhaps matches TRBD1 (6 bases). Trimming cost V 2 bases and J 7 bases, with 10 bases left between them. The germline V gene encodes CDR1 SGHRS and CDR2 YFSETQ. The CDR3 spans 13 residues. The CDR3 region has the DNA TGCGCCAGCAGCTTCGACCAGGGGAATGAGCAGTTCTTC. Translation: CASSFDQGNEQFF.

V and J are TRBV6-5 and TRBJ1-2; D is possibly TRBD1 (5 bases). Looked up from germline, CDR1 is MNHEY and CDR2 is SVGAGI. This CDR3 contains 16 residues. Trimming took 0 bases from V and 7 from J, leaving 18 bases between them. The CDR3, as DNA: TGTGCCAGCAGTTACTCGAAAGTAGGGACTGGGGCTGGCTACACCTTC. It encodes CASSYSKVGTGAGYTF.

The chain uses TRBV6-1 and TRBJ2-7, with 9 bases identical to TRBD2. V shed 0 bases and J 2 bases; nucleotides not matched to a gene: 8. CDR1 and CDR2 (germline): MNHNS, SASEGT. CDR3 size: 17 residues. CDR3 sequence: CASSEAWGSGSTYEQYF. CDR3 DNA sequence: TGTGCCAGCAGTGAAGCTTGGGGTAGCGGGAGCACCTACGAGCAGTACTTC.

The CDR3 protein is CAIRGGPLNGYTF. DNA for the CDR3: TGTGCCATCAGGGGGGGTCCCCTGAATGGCTACACCTTC. The chain joins TRBV10-3 to TRBJ1-2, with D perhaps matching TRBD1 (5 bases). Trimming removed 6 bases from V and 6 bases from J, with 14 bases in between. CDR3 length equals 13 residues. Germline CDR1 is ENHRY and CDR2 is SYGVKD.

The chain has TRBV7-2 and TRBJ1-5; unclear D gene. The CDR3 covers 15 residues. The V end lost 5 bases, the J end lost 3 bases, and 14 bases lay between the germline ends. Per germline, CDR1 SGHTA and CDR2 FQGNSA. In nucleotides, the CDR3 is TGTGCCAGCAGCCTAGGAGCGGTCTTCAATCAGCCCCAGCATTTT. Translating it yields CASSLGAVFNQPQHF.

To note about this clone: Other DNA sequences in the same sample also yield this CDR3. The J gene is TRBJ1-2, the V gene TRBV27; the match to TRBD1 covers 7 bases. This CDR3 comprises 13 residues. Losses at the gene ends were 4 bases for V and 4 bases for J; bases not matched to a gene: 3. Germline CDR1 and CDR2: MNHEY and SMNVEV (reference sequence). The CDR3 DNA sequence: TGTGCCAGCAGTTCGCAGGGGGGCTATGGCTACACCTTC. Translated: CASSSQGGYGYTF.

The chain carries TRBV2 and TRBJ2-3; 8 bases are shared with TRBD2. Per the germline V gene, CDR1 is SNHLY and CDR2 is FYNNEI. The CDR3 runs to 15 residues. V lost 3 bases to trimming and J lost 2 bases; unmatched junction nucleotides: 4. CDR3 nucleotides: TGTGCCAGCAGTGAGAGACTAGCGACCACAGATACGCAGTATTTT. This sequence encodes CASSERLATTDTQYF.

In DNA, the CDR3 is TGTGCCTGGAGTTTGCATGGCGGAAATTCACCCCTCCACTTT. The encoded protein is CAWSLHGGNSPLHF. The rearrangement links TRBV30 to TRBJ1-6; no clear D gene. Looked up from germline, CDR1 is GTSNPN and CDR2 is SVGIG (reference sequence). The CDR3 loop spans 14 amino acids. Trimming pared 2 bases from V and 7 bases from J, leaving 12 bases between.

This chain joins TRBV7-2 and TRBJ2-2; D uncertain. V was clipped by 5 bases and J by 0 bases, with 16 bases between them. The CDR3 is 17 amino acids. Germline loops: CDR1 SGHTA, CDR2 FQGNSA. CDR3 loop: CASSPSRAATNTGELFF. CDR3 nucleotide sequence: TGTGCCAGCAGCCCCTCTCGGGCAGCAACGAACACCGGGGAGCTGTTTTTT.

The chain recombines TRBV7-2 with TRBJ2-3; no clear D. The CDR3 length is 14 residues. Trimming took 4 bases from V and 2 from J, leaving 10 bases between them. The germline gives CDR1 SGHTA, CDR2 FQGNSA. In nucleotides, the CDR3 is TGTGCCAGCAGCTCTGGGTTGTTCACAGATACGCAGTATTTT. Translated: CASSSGLFTDTQYF. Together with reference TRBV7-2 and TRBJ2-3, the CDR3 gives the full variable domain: GAGVSQSPSNKVTEKGKDVELRCDPISGHTALYWYRQSLGQGLEFLIYFQGNSAPDKSGLPSDRFSAERTGGSVSTLTIQRTQQEDSAVYLCASSSGLFTDTQYFGPGTRLTVL.

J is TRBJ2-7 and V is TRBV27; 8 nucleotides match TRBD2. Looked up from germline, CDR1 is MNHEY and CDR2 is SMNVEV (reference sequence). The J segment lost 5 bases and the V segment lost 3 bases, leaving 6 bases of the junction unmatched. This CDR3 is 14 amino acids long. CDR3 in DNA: TGTGCCAGCAGTTTCCTGTCGCGGGGGGACGAGCAGTACTTC. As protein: CASSFLSRGDEQYF.

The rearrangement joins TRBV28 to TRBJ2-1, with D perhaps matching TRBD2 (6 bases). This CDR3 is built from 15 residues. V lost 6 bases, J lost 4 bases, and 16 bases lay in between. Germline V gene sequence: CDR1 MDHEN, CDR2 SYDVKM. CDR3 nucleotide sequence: TGTGCCAGCAGACATAGCGGAGCTGGGTACAATGAGCAGTTCTTC. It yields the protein CASRHSGAGYNEQFF.

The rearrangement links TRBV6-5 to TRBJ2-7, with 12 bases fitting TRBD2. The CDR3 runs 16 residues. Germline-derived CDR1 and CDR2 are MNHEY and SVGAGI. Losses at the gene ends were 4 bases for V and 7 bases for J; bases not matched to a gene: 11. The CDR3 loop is CASSFLRLAGAGEQYF. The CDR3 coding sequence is TGTGCCAGCAGTTTCCTGCGACTAGCGGGAGCGGGGGAGCAGTACTTC.